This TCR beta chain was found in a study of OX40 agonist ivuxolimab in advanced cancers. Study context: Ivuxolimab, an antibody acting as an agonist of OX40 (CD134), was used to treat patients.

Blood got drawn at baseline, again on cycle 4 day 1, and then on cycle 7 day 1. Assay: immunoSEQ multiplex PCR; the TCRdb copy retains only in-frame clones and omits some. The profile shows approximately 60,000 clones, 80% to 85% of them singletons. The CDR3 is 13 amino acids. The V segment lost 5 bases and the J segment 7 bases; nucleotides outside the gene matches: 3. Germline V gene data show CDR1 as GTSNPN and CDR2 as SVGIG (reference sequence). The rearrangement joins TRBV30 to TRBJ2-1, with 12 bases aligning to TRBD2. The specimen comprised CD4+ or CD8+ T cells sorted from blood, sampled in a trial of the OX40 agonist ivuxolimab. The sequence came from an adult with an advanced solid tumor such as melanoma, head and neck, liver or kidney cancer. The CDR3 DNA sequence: TGTGCCTGGGGGACTAGCGGGTTGAATGAGCAGTTCTTC. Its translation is CAWGTSGLNEQFF.